Shown below are 17 T cell receptor beta chains from a single sample sequenced in a study of OX40 agonist ivuxolimab in advanced cancers. The data were produced by immunoSEQ multiplex PCR, yet TCRdb's version contains in-frame clones alone and is incomplete. The sample contains tens of thousands of clones, more than 75% of which appear only once. The material was CD4+ or CD8+ T cells sorted from blood, obtained in a trial of the OX40 agonist ivuxolimab. The receptors were gathered from an adult with an advanced solid tumor such as melanoma, head and neck, liver or kidney cancer.

The genes are TRBV7-9 and TRBJ1-1; D not resolved. This CDR3 comprises 15 residues. V dropped 3 bases and J dropped 1 base, with 12 bases sitting between them. Germline V gene data show CDR1 as SEHNR and CDR2 as FQNEAQ (reference sequence). CDR3 in amino acids: CASSLYWQKNTEAFF. The CDR3 bases are TGTGCCAGCAGCTTGTATTGGCAGAAGAACACTGAAGCTTTCTTT.

V and J are TRBV2 and TRBJ2-5, with 9 bases that match TRBD2. CDR3 size: 17 residues. In germline, CDR1 is SNHLY, CDR2 FYNNEI. The ends lost 2 bases at V and 5 bases at J; junction bases unmatched: 12. Here the CDR3 DNA reads TGTGCCAGCAGTGAAACGAGGGCGGGAGGGCCGAGGGAGACCCAGTACTTC. Encoded protein: CASSETRAGGPRETQYF. Combining the CDR3 with reference TRBV2 and TRBJ2-5 gives the whole variable domain EPEVTQTPSHQVTQMGQEVILRCVPISNHLYFYWYRQILGQKVEFLVSFYNNEISEKSEIFDDQFSVERPDGSNFTLKIRSTKLEDSAMYFCASSETRAGGPRETQYFGPGTRLLVL.

CDR3 loop: CASSIVQYTGELFF. CDR3 coding DNA: TGTGCCAGTAGTATAGTTCAGTACACCGGGGAGCTGTTTTTT. The chain recombines TRBV19 with TRBJ2-2; no reliable D call. Per the germline V gene, CDR1 is LNHDA and CDR2 is SQIVND (reference sequence). Trimming removed 1 base at V and 3 bases at J, with 6 bases between. The CDR3 spans 14 residues.

CDR3 in amino acids: CASSSVQETQYF. Written as DNA, the CDR3 is TGCGCCAGCAGTTCCGTCCAAGAGACCCAGTACTTC. The V gene is TRBV10-2, the J gene TRBJ2-5; no definite D call. The germline V and J ends were trimmed by 5 bases and 1 base, with 5 bases remaining between them. In germline, CDR1 is WSHSY, CDR2 SAAADI. The CDR3 is made up of 12 amino acids.

The J gene is TRBJ2-3, the V gene TRBV11-3; maybe TRBD1 (6 bases). From germline, CDR1 is SGHNT and CDR2 YENEEA. This CDR3 comprises 14 residues. V lost 6 bases and J lost 1, with 11 bases in between. The CDR3: CASSPGQGTDTQYF. The CDR3 coding sequence is TGTGCCAGCAGTCCGGGACAAGGCACAGATACGCAGTATTTT.

J is TRBJ1-1 and V is TRBV10-2; D ambiguous. Trimming pared 4 bases from V and 5 bases from J, leaving 11 bases between. The germline V gene encodes CDR1 WSHSY and CDR2 SAAADI. The CDR3 has 13 residues. The CDR3 loop is CASSVELGTEAFF. DNA for the CDR3: TGCGCCAGCAGTGTGGAACTGGGGACTGAAGCTTTCTTT.

This sequence joins TRBV5-1 and TRBJ2-3; D perhaps matches TRBD1 (5 bases). CDR3 length: 14 amino acids. Per the germline V gene, CDR1 is SGHRS and CDR2 is YFSETQ. V was trimmed by 6 bases and J by 7 bases, leaving 18 bases between them. Written as DNA, the CDR3 is TGCGCCAGCAAAGGGGCCCTGAGGCTTAATACGCAGTATTTT. Protein product: CASKGALRLNTQYF.

The CDR3 DNA reads TGTGCCAGCAGTTCGCCCCCTAGGGGAGTTGAGCAGTTCTTC. Amino acids: CASSSPPRGVEQFF. The J gene is TRBJ2-1, the V gene TRBV28; either TRBD1 or TRBD2 may supply D (5 bases each). The CDR3 runs to 14 residues. Germline loops: CDR1 MDHEN, CDR2 SYDVKM. The V end was cut by 4 bases, the J end by 9 bases, with 16 bases between.

This chain joins TRBV11-2 and TRBJ2-7; 10 nucleotides match TRBD2. The CDR3 is 15 residues long. Unmatched junction bases numbered 3, after V lost 1 base and J lost 3 bases. The germline V gene has CDR1 SGHAT and CDR2 FQNNGV. The CDR3 DNA reads as TGTGCCAGCAGCTTAGTGCCTAGCGGGAGCTACGAGCAGTACTTC. It translates to CASSLVPSGSYEQYF. Looking up the rest from reference TRBV11-2 and TRBJ2-7 gives the full variable domain: EAGVAQSPRYKIIEKRQSVAFWCNPISGHATLYWYQQILGQGPKLLIQFQNNGVVDDSQLPKDRFSAERLKGVDSTLKIQPAKLEDSAVYLCASSLVPSGSYEQYFGPGTRLTVT.

J is TRBJ2-2 and V is TRBV5-1; 8 positions match TRBD2. CDR3 size: 16 residues. Germline loops: CDR1 SGHRS, CDR2 YFSETQ. J was trimmed by 0 bases and V by 4 bases; bases with no gene match: 5. CDR3 sequence (DNA): TGCGCCAGCAGCATCACGGGACTAGCGAACACCGGGGAGCTGTTTTTT. Residues: CASSITGLANTGELFF.

The V gene is TRBV7-9, the J gene TRBJ1-1; TRBD1 agrees at 12 bases. The J segment lost 5 bases and the V segment lost 5 bases, leaving 9 bases of the junction unmatched. The germline V gene has CDR1 SEHNR and CDR2 FQNEAQ (reference sequence). The CDR3 runs to 16 residues. CDR3 amino acids: CASSPGTGGAGTEAFF. CDR3 coding DNA: TGTGCCAGCAGCCCGGGGACAGGGGGCGCCGGGACTGAAGCTTTCTTT. Combining the CDR3 with reference TRBV7-9 and TRBJ1-1 gives the whole variable domain DTGVSQNPRHKITKRGQNVTFRCDPISEHNRLYWYRQTLGQGPEFLTYFQNEAQLEKSRLLSDRFSAERPKGSFSTLEIQRTEQGDSAMYLCASSPGTGGAGTEAFFGQGTRLTVV.

This chain links TRBV29-1 with TRBJ2-5; tentatively, D is TRBD2 (6 bases). Near its end, the DNA agrees better with TRBJ2-7, so the J call may be wrong. CDR1 and CDR2 from the germline V gene are SQVTM and ANQGSEA. The CDR3 totals 14 residues. The CDR3 loop reads CSVEERGRAYEQYF. In DNA form, the CDR3 reads TGCAGCGTTGAAGAGCGGGGTAGGGCCTACGAGCAGTACTTC.

This chain links TRBV19 with TRBJ1-5; D not certain. The CDR3 spans 15 residues. Trimming left V 4 bases short and J 1 base short, with 11 bases between. Germline values: CDR1 LNHDA, CDR2 SQIVND (reference sequence). CDR3 bases: TGTGCCAGTAGTACAGGCGACGGGAGCAATCAGCCCCAGCATTTT. It is translated as CASSTGDGSNQPQHF.

J is TRBJ2-3 and V is TRBV5-1; 7 bases fit TRBD1. Trimming at V came to 5 bases and at J to 2 bases, leaving 8 bases not matched to a gene. The CDR3 sequence is 15 residues long. Per the germline V gene, CDR1 is SGHRS and CDR2 is YFSETQ. CDR3 in amino acids: CASRETGSLTDTQYF. CDR3 bases: TGCGCCAGCAGGGAGACAGGGAGTCTCACAGATACGCAGTATTTT.

As for this clone: The same CDR3 arises from other DNA sequences in this sample as well. V gene TRBV28 combines with J gene TRBJ2-1; D unclear. The CDR3 consists of 12 residues. The V and J ends lost 2 bases and 4 bases respectively, with 3 bases between them. Germline values: CDR1 MDHEN, CDR2 SYDVKM. Written as DNA, the CDR3 is TGTGCCAGCAGTTTAGAATACAATGAGCAGTTCTTC. Translating it yields CASSLEYNEQFF.

This clone was recorded once. The genes are TRBV6-1 and TRBJ1-5; TRBD1 agrees at 7 bases. With V trimmed by 8 bases and J by 7 bases, 8 bases remained unmatched. CDR3 length: 13 residues. Looked up from germline, CDR1 is MNHNS and CDR2 is SASEGT. The CDR3 loop is CASRTGVYQPQHF. The CDR3 coding sequence is TGTGCCAGCCGAACAGGGGTATACCAGCCCCAGCATTTT.

The chain employs TRBV19 and TRBJ1-4, with D possibly being TRBD1 (6 bases). The CDR3 loop spans 15 amino acids. CDR1 is LNHDA, CDR2 SQIVND, per germline (reference sequence). Trimming pared 4 bases from V and 3 bases from J, leaving 12 bases between. The CDR3 reads CASSTNRASNEKLFF. The CDR3, as DNA: TGTGCCAGTAGTACCAACAGGGCTTCTAATGAAAAACTGTTTTTT.